This T cell receptor beta chain was sequenced during a study of PD-L1 blockade in urothelial cancer. Study-level information: Median T cell yield per blood sample was about 150,000 cells.

The time point denotes: peripheral blood 6 weeks after treatment start. It was locally advanced or metastatic urothelial carcinoma that patients had. Patients yielded 1 to 8 samples each, pretreatment and on-treatment. The germline CDR1 and CDR2 sequences are ENHRY and SYGVKD. The CDR3 is made up of 13 amino acids. Trimming pared 2 bases from V and 5 bases from J, leaving 9 bases between. Sequencing used immunoSEQ multiplex PCR; TCRdb keeps in-frame clones, though not all of them. The sample has fewer than 85,000 clones, roughly 90% seen once. The J gene is TRBJ1-1, the V gene TRBV10-3, with D maybe TRBD1 (5 bases). The specimen comprised PBMCs, sampled around atezolizumab (anti-PD-L1) treatment. The receptor was isolated from a man between 60 and 75 years old with urothelial cancer. The CDR3 DNA reads as TGTGCCATCAGTGAGGGGGCGAGGACTGAAGCTTTCTTT. It specifies CAISEGARTEAFF.